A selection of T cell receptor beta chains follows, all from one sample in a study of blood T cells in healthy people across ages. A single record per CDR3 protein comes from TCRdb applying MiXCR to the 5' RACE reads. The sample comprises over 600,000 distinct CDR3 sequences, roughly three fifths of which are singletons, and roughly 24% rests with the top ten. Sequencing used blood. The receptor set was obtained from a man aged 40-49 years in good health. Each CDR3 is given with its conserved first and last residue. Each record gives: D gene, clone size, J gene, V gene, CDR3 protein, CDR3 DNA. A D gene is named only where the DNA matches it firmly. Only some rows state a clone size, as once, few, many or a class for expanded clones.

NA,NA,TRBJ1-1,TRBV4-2,CASSQPGTAGPEFAEAFF,TGTGCCAGCAGCCAGCCCGGGACCGCCGGGCCGGAGTTCGCTGAAGCTTTCTTT
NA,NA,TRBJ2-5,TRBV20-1,CSAPTPLQETQYF,TGCAGTGCTCCCACACCCCTACAAGAGACCCAGTACTTC
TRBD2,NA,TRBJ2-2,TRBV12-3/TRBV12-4,CASSWAGLAGNTGELFF,TGTGCCAGCAGTTGGGCTGGACTAGCGGGGAACACCGGGGAGCTGTTTTTT
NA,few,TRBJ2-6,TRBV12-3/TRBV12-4,CASSFATSGANVLTF,TGTGCCAGCAGTTTCGCAACCTCTGGGGCCAACGTCCTGACTTTC
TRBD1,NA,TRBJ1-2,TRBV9,CASSVVSRDRGYGYTF,TGTGCCAGCAGCGTAGTATCTCGGGACAGGGGGTATGGCTACACCTTC
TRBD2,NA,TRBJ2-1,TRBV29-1,CSVVSGGVQFF,TGCAGCGTTGTAAGCGGGGGTGTACAGTTCTTC
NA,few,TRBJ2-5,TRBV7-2,CASSRSTTLQETQYF,TGTGCCAGCAGCCGATCCACAACACTCCAAGAGACCCAGTACTTC
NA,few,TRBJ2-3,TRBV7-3,CASSPRTGNPAGRGPDTQYF,TGTGCCAGCAGTCCTCGGACGGGAAACCCAGCGGGCCGAGGACCAGATACGCAGTATTTT
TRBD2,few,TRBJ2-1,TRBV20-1,CSAKRVASGDYNSYNEQFF,TGCAGTGCCAAGAGGGTGGCTAGCGGGGACTACAACTCCTACAATGAGCAGTTCTTC
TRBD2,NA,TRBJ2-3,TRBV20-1,CSASQGLREVVTDTQYF,TGCAGTGCTAGTCAGGGATTGCGGGAGGTCGTCACAGATACGCAGTATTTT
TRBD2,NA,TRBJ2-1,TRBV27,CASSRSSGSYNEQFF,TGTGCCAGCAGTCGCTCTAGCGGGTCCTACAATGAGCAGTTCTTC
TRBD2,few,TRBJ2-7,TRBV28,CASSFNLAGSSYEQYF,TGTGCCAGCAGTTTTAATCTAGCGGGTAGCTCCTACGAGCAGTACTTC
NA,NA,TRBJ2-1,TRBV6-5,CASSYLGTHRPDNEQFF,TGTGCCAGCAGTTACCTGGGGACACACCGCCCTGACAATGAGCAGTTCTTC
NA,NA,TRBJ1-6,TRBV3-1,CASSQDPGMGQGRSRVHF,TGTGCCAGCAGCCAAGATCCGGGTATGGGGCAGGGGCGCTCCCGAGTCCACTTT
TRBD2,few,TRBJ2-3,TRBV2,CASPLAGSTDTQYF,TGTGCCAGTCCACTAGCGGGGAGCACAGATACGCAGTATTTT
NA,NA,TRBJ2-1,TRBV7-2,CASSPLKDEQFF,TGTGCCAGCAGCCCCTTGAAGGATGAGCAGTTCTTC
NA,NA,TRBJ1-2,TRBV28,CASSLAGPQGLRGYTF,TGTGCCAGCAGTTTAGCGGGACCGCAGGGCCTAAGGGGCTACACCTTC
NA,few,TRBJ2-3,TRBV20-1,CSARDVQKPDTQYF,TGCAGTGCTAGAGATGTGCAGAAGCCAGATACGCAGTATTTT
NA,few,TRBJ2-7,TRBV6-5,CASSYLSGVGEQYF,TGTGCCAGCAGTTACCTATCGGGAGTAGGGGAGCAGTACTTC
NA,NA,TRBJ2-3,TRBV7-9,CASTIGGDVDTQYF,TGTGCCAGCACCATTGGGGGAGACGTAGATACGCAGTATTTT
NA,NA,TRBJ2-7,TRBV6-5,CASSPMMGPRYEQYF,TGTGCCAGCAGCCCGATGATGGGTCCCAGATACGAGCAGTACTTC
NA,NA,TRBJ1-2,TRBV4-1,CASSPVGDSATGHYGYTF,TGCGCCAGCAGCCCGGTTGGAGACAGCGCCACGGGGCACTATGGCTACACCTTC
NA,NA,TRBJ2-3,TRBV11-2,CASSRPTTDTQYF,TGTGCCAGCAGCCGCCCTACCACAGATACGCAGTATTTT
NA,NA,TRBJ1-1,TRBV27,CATKIRGLTLTRGTEAFF,TGTGCCACCAAGATTCGGGGCCTAACGTTGACCAGGGGCACTGAAGCTTTCTTT
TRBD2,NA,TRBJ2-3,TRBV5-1,CASSSGLAGGVDTQYF,TGCGCCAGCAGCTCCGGACTAGCGGGAGGAGTAGATACGCAGTATTTT
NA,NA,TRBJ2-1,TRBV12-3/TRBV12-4,CASSPGESPQEKFF,TGTGCCAGCAGCCCGGGGGAGAGCCCCCAGGAGAAGTTCTTC
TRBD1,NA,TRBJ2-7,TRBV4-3,CASSLKVTGGLYEQYF,TGCGCCAGCAGCCTCAAGGTCACAGGGGGTCTCTACGAGCAGTACTTC
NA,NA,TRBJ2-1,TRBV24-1,CATSDFTRGRHEQFF,TGTGCCACCAGTGATTTTACTCGGGGGCGCCATGAGCAGTTCTTC
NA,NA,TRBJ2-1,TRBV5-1,CASSLAGRPDYNEQFF,TGCGCCAGCAGCTTGGCCGGCCGGCCTGACTACAATGAGCAGTTCTTC
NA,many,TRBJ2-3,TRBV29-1,CSVDEGLGTDTQYF,TGCAGCGTTGATGAGGGTCTGGGCACAGATACGCAGTATTTT
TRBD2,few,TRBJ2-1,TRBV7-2,CASSWGTRDEQFF,TGTGCCAGCAGCTGGGGGACTAGGGATGAGCAGTTCTTC
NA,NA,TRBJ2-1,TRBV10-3,CAISALAESDEQFF,TGTGCCATCAGTGCACTAGCCGAGAGCGATGAGCAGTTCTTC
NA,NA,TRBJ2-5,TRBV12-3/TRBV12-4,CASRPGWETQYF,TGTGCCAGCAGACCAGGGTGGGAGACCCAGTACTTC
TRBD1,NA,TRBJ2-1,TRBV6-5,CASSYYTMRTGDNNEQFF,TGTGCCAGCAGTTACTACACCATGCGGACAGGGGATAACAATGAGCAGTTCTTC
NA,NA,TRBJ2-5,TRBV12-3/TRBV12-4,CASSLGVGRGTQYF,TGTGCCAGCAGTCTCGGGGTCGGCAGGGGGACCCAGTACTTC
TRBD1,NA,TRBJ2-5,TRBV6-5,CANSYTRDRVGETQYF,TGTGCCAACAGTTATACCCGGGACAGGGTGGGAGAGACCCAGTACTTC
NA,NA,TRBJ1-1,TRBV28,CASSLRQTANTEAFF,TGTGCCAGCAGCCTACGACAGACAGCTAACACTGAAGCTTTCTTT
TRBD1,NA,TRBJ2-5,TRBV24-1,CATSDLTTGSETQYF,TGTGCCACCAGTGACCTAACGACAGGGTCGGAGACCCAGTACTTC
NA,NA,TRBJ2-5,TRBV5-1,CASSHKMVHETQYF,TGCGCCAGCAGTCACAAAATGGTTCACGAGACCCAGTACTTC
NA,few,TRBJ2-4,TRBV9,CASSVGTAQNIQYF,TGTGCCAGCAGCGTAGGGACAGCACAAAACATTCAGTACTTC
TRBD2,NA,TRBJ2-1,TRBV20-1,CSARDRPSGTSYNEQFF,TGCAGTGCTAGAGATCGGCCTAGCGGGACCTCCTACAATGAGCAGTTCTTC
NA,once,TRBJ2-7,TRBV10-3,CAISSGRTSYEQYF,TGTGCCATCAGTAGCGGGCGGACCTCCTACGAGCAGTACTTC
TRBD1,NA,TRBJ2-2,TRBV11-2,CASSYRTGNTGELFF,TGTGCCAGCAGCTATCGGACAGGGAACACCGGGGAGCTGTTTTTT
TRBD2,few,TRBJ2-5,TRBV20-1,CSARDASGAIHETQYF,TGCAGTGCTAGAGACGCTAGCGGGGCAATCCATGAGACCCAGTACTTC
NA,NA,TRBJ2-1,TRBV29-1,CSVTRTAWGNEQFF,TGCAGCGTAACTCGGACAGCATGGGGCAATGAGCAGTTCTTC
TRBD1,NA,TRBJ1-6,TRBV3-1,CASSFGTGDNSPLHF,TGTGCCAGCAGCTTCGGGACAGGGGATAATTCACCCCTCCACTTT
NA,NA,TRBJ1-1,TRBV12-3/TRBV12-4,CASSFMTANTEAFF,TGTGCCAGCAGTTTTATGACAGCGAACACTGAAGCTTTCTTT
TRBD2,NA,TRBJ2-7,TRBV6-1,CASSDLTSGTVEQYF,TGTGCCAGCAGTGACCTGACTAGCGGGACGGTCGAGCAGTACTTC
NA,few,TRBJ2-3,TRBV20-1,CSASIDQESTDTQYF,TGCAGTGCTAGTATAGACCAGGAGAGCACAGATACGCAGTATTTT
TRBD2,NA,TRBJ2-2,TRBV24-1,CATSDLRLAENTGELFF,TGTGCCACCAGTGATTTGCGGCTAGCGGAAAACACCGGGGAGCTGTTTTTT
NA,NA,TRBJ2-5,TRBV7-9,CASSFAGSFETQYF,TGTGCCAGCAGCTTTGCGGGTAGCTTTGAGACCCAGTACTTC
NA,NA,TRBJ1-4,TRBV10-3,CAISGEGATNEKLFF,TGTGCCATCAGTGGGGAGGGTGCAACTAATGAAAAACTGTTTTTT
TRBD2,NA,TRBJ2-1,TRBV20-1,CSARPLRGGSEQFF,TGCAGTGCTAGACCATTGCGGGGGGGGAGTGAGCAGTTCTTC
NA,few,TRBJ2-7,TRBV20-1,CSARDLGTSYEQYF,TGCAGTGCTAGAGATCTGGGGACCTCCTACGAGCAGTACTTC
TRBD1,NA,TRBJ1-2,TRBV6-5,CASSRRQGKIYGYTF,TGTGCCAGCAGTAGACGACAGGGGAAAATCTATGGCTACACCTTC
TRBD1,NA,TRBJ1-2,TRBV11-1,CASSQDFDRGGGYTF,TGTGCCAGCAGCCAAGATTTCGACAGGGGGGGAGGCTACACCTTC
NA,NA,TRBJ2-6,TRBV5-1,CASSLEGDPGANVLTF,TGCGCCAGCAGCTTGGAGGGGGATCCTGGGGCCAACGTCCTGACTTTC
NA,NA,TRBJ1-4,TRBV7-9,CASSSDGDEKLFF,TGTGCCAGCAGCTCAGACGGGGATGAAAAACTGTTTTTT
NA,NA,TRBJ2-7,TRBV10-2,CASTTGYPYEQYF,TGCGCCAGCACAACAGGGTACCCCTACGAGCAGTACTTC
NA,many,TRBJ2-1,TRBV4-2,CASSQRTAYNEQFF,TGTGCCAGCAGCCAGAGGACCGCCTACAATGAGCAGTTCTTC